A selection of T cell receptor beta chains follows, all from one sample in a study of CD8 T cells in ankylosing spondylitis. TCRdb re-analysed the 5' RACE reads in MiXCR, keeping a single row per CDR3 protein. The repertoire holds approximately 300,000 distinct CDR3 sequences, 20% seen once, with roughly 7.4% in the top ten. Sample: blood, either unsorted or a sorted T cell fraction (not recorded which). The source of these receptors is a male donor with ankylosing spondylitis or in good health (not recorded which). The CDR3 runs from the conserved cysteine through the conserved F or W. Fields, in order: V gene, CDR3 protein.

v_gene: TRBV21-1
CDR3aa: CASRYARTWANIQYF

v_gene: TRBV3-1
CDR3aa: CASSQDLGLAGRDEQFF

v_gene: TRBV5-1
CDR3aa: CASSSTTSGATDTQYF

v_gene: TRBV28
CDR3aa: CASSPETRTDTQYF

v_gene: TRBV6-5
CDR3aa: CASSYRDRGGYTF

v_gene: TRBV5-1
CDR3aa: CASSLDLASGYNEQFF

v_gene: TRBV5-1
CDR3aa: CTSSLGTGSNEKLFF

v_gene: TRBV2
CDR3aa: CASTGTGEPNQPQHF

v_gene: TRBV27
CDR3aa: CASRAQKGTGELFF

v_gene: TRBV20-1
CDR3aa: CSADVVSSYNEQFF

v_gene: TRBV12-3/TRBV12-4
CDR3aa: CASSLTSNQPQHF

v_gene: TRBV3-1
CDR3aa: CASSPLEGYNSPLHF

v_gene: TRBV9
CDR3aa: CASSVDVLDTDTQYF

v_gene: TRBV9
CDR3aa: CASSGRDSYNEQFF

v_gene: TRBV4-1
CDR3aa: CASSQDRRTDTQYF

v_gene: TRBV24-1
CDR3aa: CATSSTPTSTDTQYF

v_gene: TRBV7-8
CDR3aa: CASSTGHTGFTDTQYF

v_gene: TRBV29-1
CDR3aa: CSVEDLNLAGGRGLIDNEQFF

v_gene: TRBV5-1
CDR3aa: CASSLEGVMNTEAFF

v_gene: TRBV12-3/TRBV12-4
CDR3aa: CASSFKTSGSSYNEQFF

v_gene: TRBV2
CDR3aa: CASSQATSSYNEQFF

v_gene: TRBV7-7
CDR3aa: CASSPSGGLNTGELFF

v_gene: TRBV29-1
CDR3aa: CSVEGLRGRASYNEQFF

v_gene: TRBV29-1
CDR3aa: CSVEGAGETGELFF

v_gene: TRBV24-1
CDR3aa: CATSRAGTTGTQYF

v_gene: TRBV14
CDR3aa: CASSQDSSIQGETQYF

v_gene: TRBV7-3
CDR3aa: CASGLILFSEQFF

v_gene: TRBV20-1
CDR3aa: CSSGGPYNEQFF

v_gene: TRBV5-1
CDR3aa: CAKATSGSVTLFNEQFF

v_gene: TRBV6-5
CDR3aa: CASIRETLGGEKLFF

v_gene: TRBV5-1
CDR3aa: CASSPSRRTTDTQYF

v_gene: TRBV5-6
CDR3aa: CASSRLRGTGELFF

v_gene: TRBV27
CDR3aa: CASSPLGGLNEKLFF

v_gene: TRBV5-1
CDR3aa: CASSPGGGSVYTQYF

v_gene: TRBV5-1
CDR3aa: CASSLGSGSDQPQHF

v_gene: TRBV2
CDR3aa: CASSEKVTGYETQYF

v_gene: TRBV20-1
CDR3aa: CSAREVATDTQYF

v_gene: TRBV29-1
CDR3aa: CSVRTVSNEQFF

v_gene: TRBV19
CDR3aa: CAISDRLNTEAFF

v_gene: TRBV20-1
CDR3aa: CSARDLRGTGGQDTQYF

v_gene: TRBV6-1
CDR3aa: CASSVNRDRDWGGQPQHF

v_gene: TRBV5-6
CDR3aa: CASSLVGATEAFF

v_gene: TRBV5-6
CDR3aa: CASSSRTGYNEQFF

v_gene: TRBV5-1
CDR3aa: CASSQGQGEDTQYF

v_gene: TRBV11-3
CDR3aa: CASSLERWTVLGETQYF

v_gene: TRBV20-1
CDR3aa: CSARKTGGVGNTIYF

v_gene: TRBV7-9
CDR3aa: CASSLSGPKNIQYF

v_gene: TRBV6-2/TRBV6-3
CDR3aa: CASSPPRTGANNQPQHF

v_gene: TRBV20-1
CDR3aa: CSAIGQANTGELFF

v_gene: TRBV15
CDR3aa: CATSRVGGPNTGELFF

v_gene: TRBV21-1
CDR3aa: CASSKAENTEAFF